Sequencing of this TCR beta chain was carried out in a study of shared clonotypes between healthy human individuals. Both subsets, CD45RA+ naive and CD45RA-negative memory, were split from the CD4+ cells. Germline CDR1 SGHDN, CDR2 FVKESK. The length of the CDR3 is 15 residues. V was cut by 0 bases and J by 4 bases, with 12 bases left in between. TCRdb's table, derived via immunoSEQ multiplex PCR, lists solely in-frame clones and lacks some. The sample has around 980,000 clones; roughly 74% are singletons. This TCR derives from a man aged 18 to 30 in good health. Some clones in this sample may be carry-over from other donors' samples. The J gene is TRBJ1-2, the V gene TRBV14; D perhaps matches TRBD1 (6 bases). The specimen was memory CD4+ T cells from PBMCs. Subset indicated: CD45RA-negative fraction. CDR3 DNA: TGTGCCAGCAGCCAAGAGGCCAGGGGTGGCTATGGCTACACCTTC. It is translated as CASSQEARGGYGYTF.